This record covers a single T cell receptor (beta chain). These data belong to a study of blood T cell repertoires in COVID-19. Measured with immunoSEQ multiplex PCR; TCRdb has only the in-frame clones, and not every one. The sample has approximately 90,000 clones, approximately 85% seen once. The CDR3 is 16 residues long. This clonotype was obtained from a man in his sixties with acute or convalescent COVID-19. The sample taken for sequencing was peripheral blood. V is TRBV12-2 and J is TRBJ2-7; the D call of TRBD1 is as the table states it, not checked on the DNA. TRBV12-2 has pseudogene status. The chain's CDR3 is CASRPAGGGLSYEQYF. For the CDR3, the DNA is TGTGCAAGTCGCCCCGCAGGGGGCGGCTTATCCTACGAGCAGTACTTC.